This record concerns one T cell receptor beta chain sequence. Antigen: not known. These data come from a study of cytomegalovirus exposure and HLA in healthy donors. The study, taken as a whole, reports: The investigators catalogued 164 TCR beta chains as cytomegalovirus-associated. The productive fraction for most TCR beta V segments was about 90% or about 30% in an earlier analysis.

It was with 60 Vbeta and 13 Jbeta primers that the PCR ran. Measured with immunoSEQ multiplex PCR; TCRdb has only the in-frame clones, and not every one. Here the sample spans tens of thousands of clones, around 80% being singletons. The germline gives CDR1 SEHNR, CDR2 FQNEAQ (reference sequence). The length of the CDR3 is 12 residues. The ends were cut back, 5 bases at V and 3 bases at J, with 7 bases in the middle. Sequencing was performed on PBMCs. The chain links TRBV7-9 to TRBJ1-1; D is perhaps TRBD1 (5 bases). The origin of this receptor is a male donor in good health and CMV-seronegative. CDR3 protein: CASSTGDTEAFF. As DNA, the CDR3 is TGTGCCAGCAGCACGGGGGACACTGAAGCTTTCTTT.